This TCR beta chain was observed in a study of T cell responses to AZD1222 COVID-19 vaccine. V lost 1 base and J lost 1; bases outside the gene matches: 6. Germline V gives CDR1 SNHLY, CDR2 FYNNEI. The CDR3 is 17 amino acids. The assay was immunoSEQ multiplex PCR, and TCRdb's table has in-frame clones only and misses some. Among 160,000 or so clones listed, approximately 91% were seen once. This clonotype was sampled from an adult in good health. Sequenced here: peripheral blood, sampled on day 0 of AZD1222 vaccination. The chain recombines TRBV2 with TRBJ2-7, with 11 bases that match TRBD2. CDR3 amino acids: CASSEVASGGLSYEQYF. CDR3 in DNA: TGTGCCAGCAGTGAAGTGGCTAGCGGGGGGTTATCCTACGAGCAGTACTTC.